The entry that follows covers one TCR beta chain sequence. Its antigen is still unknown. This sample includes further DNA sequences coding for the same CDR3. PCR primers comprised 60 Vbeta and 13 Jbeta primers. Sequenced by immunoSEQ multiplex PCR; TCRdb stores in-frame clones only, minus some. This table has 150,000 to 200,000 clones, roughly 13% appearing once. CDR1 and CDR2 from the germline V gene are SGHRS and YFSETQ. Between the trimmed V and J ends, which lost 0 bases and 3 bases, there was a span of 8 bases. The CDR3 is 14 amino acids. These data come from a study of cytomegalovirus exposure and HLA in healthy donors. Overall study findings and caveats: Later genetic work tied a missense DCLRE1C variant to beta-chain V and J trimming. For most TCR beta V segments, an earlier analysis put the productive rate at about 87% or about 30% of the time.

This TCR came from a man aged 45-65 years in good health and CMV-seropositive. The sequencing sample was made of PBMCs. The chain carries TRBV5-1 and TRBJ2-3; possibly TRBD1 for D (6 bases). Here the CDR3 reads CASSLDQGTDTQYF. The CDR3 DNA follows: TGCGCCAGCAGCTTGGATCAGGGGACAGATACGCAGTATTTT.